This TCR beta chain was obtained from a study of blood T cell repertoires in COVID-19. Profiled with immunoSEQ multiplex PCR; TCRdb holds only in-frame clones, not every one. In the table there are under 400,000 clones, around 87% of which are singletons. With 4 bases clipped from V and 4 bases from J, the junction kept 8 bases outside the gene matches. CDR3 size: 16 residues. Looked up from germline, CDR1 is SGDLS and CDR2 is YYNGEE. This clone was seen once. Those enrolled, adults aged roughly 18 to 100 years, came from about 24 US areas. Sequencing was performed on PBMCs or T cells enriched from blood (not recorded which). The receptor's source is a middle-aged man in a cohort exposed to, infected with or recovered from COVID-19 (not recorded which). The chain carries TRBV9 and TRBJ1-3, with TRBD1 matching over 10 bases. Here the CDR3 reads CASSLAGQGNGNTIYF. The CDR3, as DNA: TGTGCCAGCAGCCTGGCGGGACAGGGGAACGGAAACACCATATATTTT.